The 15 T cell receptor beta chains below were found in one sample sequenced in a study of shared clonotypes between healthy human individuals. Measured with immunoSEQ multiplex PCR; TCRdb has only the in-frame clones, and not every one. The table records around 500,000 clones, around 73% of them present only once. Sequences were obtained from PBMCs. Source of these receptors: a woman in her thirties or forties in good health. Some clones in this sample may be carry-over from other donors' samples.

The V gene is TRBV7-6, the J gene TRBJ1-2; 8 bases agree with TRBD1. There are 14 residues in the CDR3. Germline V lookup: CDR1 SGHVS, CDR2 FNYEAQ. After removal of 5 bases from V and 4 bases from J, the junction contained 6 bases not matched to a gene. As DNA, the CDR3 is TGTGCCAGCAGCCCGGACGACAGGGGCTATGGCTACACCTTC. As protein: CASSPDDRGYGYTF.

In nucleotides, the CDR3 is TGCGCCAACCCCCGACAGGGGGCGGTTGAAGCTTTCTTT. It translates to CANPRQGAVEAFF. The chain is built from TRBV10-1 and TRBJ1-1; TRBD1 matches at 10 bases. The CDR3 loop spans 13 amino acids. Trimming took 10 bases from V and 7 from J; bases not matched to a gene: 9. Germline V gene data show CDR1 as WNHNN and CDR2 as SYGVQD (reference sequence).

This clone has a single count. Written as DNA, the CDR3 is TGCAGCGTTGGGTCAGTGGGAGGCGCCTACGAGCAGTACTTC. Its protein product is CSVGSVGGAYEQYF. The V call is TRBV29-1, the J call TRBJ2-7; a possible D gene is TRBD2 (6 bases). The CDR3 covers 14 residues. The V and J ends lost 4 bases and 2 bases respectively, with 15 bases between them. Germline V gene lookup returns CDR1 SQVTM and CDR2 ANQGSEA.

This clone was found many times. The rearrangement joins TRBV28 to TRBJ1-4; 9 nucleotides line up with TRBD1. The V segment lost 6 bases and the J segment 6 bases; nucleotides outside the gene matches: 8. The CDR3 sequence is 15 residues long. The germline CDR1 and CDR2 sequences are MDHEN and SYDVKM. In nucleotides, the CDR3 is TGTGCCAGCAGGGGATGGACAGGGGACCATGAAAAACTGTTTTTT. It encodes CASRGWTGDHEKLFF.

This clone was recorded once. Here the CDR3 reads CASSLTGVTEAFF. CDR3 DNA: TGTGCCAGCAGCTTGACAGGGGTCACTGAAGCTTTCTTT. This chain links TRBV7-8 with TRBJ1-1; 8 bases are a match to TRBD1. The V and J ends lost 3 bases and 4 bases, in that order; junction bases with no gene match: 1. Germline CDR1 is SGHVS and CDR2 is FQNEAQ. The CDR3 is 13 residues long. The full variable domain, in which reference TRBV7-8 and TRBJ1-1 provide the parts outside the CDR3, is GAGVSQSPRYKVAKRGQDVALRCDPISGHVSLFWYQQALGQGPEFLTYFQNEAQLDKSGLPSDRFFAERPEGSVSTLKIQRTQQEDSAVYLCASSLTGVTEAFFGQGTRLTVV.

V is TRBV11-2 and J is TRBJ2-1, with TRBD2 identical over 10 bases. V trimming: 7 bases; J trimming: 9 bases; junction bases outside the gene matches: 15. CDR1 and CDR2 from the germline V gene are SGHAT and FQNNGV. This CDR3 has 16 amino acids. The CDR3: CASTSGGAGGLGEQFF. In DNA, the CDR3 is TGTGCCAGCACCTCGGGGGGAGCGGGAGGGCTGGGTGAGCAGTTCTTC.

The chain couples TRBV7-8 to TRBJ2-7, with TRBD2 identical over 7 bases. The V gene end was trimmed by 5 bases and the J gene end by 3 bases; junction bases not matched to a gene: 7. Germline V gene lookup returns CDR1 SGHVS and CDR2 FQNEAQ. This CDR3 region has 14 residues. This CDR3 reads CASSAGATVYEQYF. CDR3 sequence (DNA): TGTGCCAGCAGCGCGGGAGCTACGGTCTACGAGCAGTACTTC.

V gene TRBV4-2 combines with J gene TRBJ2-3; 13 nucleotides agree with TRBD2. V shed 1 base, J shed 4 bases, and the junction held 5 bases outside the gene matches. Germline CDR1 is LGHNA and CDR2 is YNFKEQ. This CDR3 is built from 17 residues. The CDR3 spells CASSQAWTSGSSDTQYF. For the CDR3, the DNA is TGTGCCAGCAGCCAAGCATGGACTAGCGGGAGCTCAGATACGCAGTATTTT.

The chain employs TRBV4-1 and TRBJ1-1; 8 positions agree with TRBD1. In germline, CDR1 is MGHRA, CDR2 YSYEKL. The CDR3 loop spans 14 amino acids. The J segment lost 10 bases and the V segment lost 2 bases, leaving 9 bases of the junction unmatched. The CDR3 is CASSQQDRVNTAFF. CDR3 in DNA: TGCGCCAGCAGCCAACAGGACAGGGTAAATACAGCTTTCTTT.

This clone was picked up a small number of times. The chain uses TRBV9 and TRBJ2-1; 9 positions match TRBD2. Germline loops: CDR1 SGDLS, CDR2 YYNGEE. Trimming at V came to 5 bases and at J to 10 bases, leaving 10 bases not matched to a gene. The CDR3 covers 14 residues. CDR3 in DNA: TGTGCCAGCAGGGCGGGAGGGCCAAACGGAGAGCAGTTCTTC. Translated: CASRAGGPNGEQFF.

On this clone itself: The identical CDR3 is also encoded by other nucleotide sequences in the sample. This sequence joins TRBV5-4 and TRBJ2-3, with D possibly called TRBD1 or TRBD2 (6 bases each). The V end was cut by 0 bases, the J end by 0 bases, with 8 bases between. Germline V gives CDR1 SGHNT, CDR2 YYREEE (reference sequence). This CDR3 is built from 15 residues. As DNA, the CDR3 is TGTGCCAGCAGCTTGGGGGGGGCTAGCACAGATACGCAGTATTTT. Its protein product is CASSLGGASTDTQYF.

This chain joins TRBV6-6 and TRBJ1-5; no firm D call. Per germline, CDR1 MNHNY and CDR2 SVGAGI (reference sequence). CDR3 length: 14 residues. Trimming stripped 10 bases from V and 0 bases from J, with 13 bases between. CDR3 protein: CATNRQNSNQPQHF. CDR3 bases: TGTGCCACCAATCGTCAAAATAGCAATCAGCCCCAGCATTTT.

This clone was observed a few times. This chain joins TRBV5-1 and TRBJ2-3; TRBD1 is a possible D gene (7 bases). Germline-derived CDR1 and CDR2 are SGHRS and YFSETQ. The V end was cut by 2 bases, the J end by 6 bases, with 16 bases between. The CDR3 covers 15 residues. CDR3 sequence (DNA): TGCGCCAGCAGCTTCGCGGAGGGGGCATCGGATACGCAGTATTTT. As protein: CASSFAEGASDTQYF.

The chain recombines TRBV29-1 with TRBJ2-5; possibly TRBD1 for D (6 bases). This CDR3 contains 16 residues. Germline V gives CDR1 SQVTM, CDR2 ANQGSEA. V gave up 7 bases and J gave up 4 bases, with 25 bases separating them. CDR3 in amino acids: CSAGPIGQSLVETQYF. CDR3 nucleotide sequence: TGCAGCGCTGGACCTATCGGACAGAGCTTAGTAGAGACCCAGTACTTC.

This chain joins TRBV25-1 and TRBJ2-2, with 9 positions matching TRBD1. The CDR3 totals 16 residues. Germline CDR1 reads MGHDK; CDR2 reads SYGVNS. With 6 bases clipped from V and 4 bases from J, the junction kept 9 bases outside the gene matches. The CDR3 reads CASRPTRQGGTGELFF. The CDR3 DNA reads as TGTGCCAGCAGACCGACCCGACAGGGGGGCACCGGGGAGCTGTTTTTT. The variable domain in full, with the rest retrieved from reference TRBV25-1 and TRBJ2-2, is EADIYQTPRYLVIGTGKKITLECSQTMGHDKMYWYQQDPGMELHLIHYSYGVNSTEKGDLSSESTVSRIRTEHFPLTLESARPSHTSQYLCASRPTRQGGTGELFFGEGSRLTVL.